This note documents a single T cell receptor beta chain sequence. The data are from a study of blood T cell repertoires in COVID-19. TCRdb's table, derived via immunoSEQ multiplex PCR, lists solely in-frame clones and lacks some. Here the sample spans around 58,000 clones, roughly 80% being singletons. With 4 bases clipped from V and 7 bases from J, the junction kept 7 bases outside the gene matches. The CDR3 is made up of 14 amino acids. In germline, CDR1 is SGHNT, CDR2 YYREEE (reference sequence). Sequenced: peripheral blood. This clonotype originated in a human donor in a cohort sampled during active COVID-19. J is TRBJ1-4 and V is TRBV5-4; 7 nucleotides line up with TRBD1. In DNA, the CDR3 is TGTGCCAGCAGCGTAGGGGGCGTAAGTGAAAAACTGTTTTTT. It specifies CASSVGGVSEKLFF.